This T cell receptor (beta chain) is drawn from a study of T cells after yellow fever vaccination (dated by TCRdb to about 2019). Looking at the study overall: The SMART-Seq v4 Ultra Low Input RNA kit was used to prepare libraries from fractions with low cell numbers. Bulk TCR alpha and beta repertoires were sequenced longitudinally to track T-cell clones before and after primary and booster YFV17D yellow fever vaccination. Two healthy male donors, one aged 18 to 30 and one aged 30 to 40 years, made up the cohort. Blood was collected at multiple timepoints before and after primary and secondary immunization, and bulk PBMC replicates and cell subsets were isolated.

The table lists this clonotype with a few counts. What this receptor recognizes is not known. Base qualities were left out, and no much larger clone turns up one base away. Results and caveats for the whole study, not just this receptor: Most clones expanded after primary vaccination were re-detected after the booster (approximately 96% of CD4 and approximately 88% of CD8), suggesting broad memory maintenance. A small fraction of clonotypes showed up in both the CD4 and CD8 compartments, probably as a result of convergent recombination. The secondary T-cell response was weaker than the primary response but faster, peaking on day 5 instead of day 15. Computational filtering was required because FACS-sorted repertoires could contain abundant contaminating clonotypes from the bulk population. Because the study included only a couple of donors, the extent to which the findings can be generalized is limited.

TCR cDNA was synthesized by 5'RACE template switching, through which a universal primer site and unique molecular identifiers were introduced. Priming for cDNA synthesis came from both the TCR alpha and TCR beta constant segments. Library amplification used two PCR steps, and the second PCR step added sample barcodes and sequencing adapters. Sequencing of libraries was done on Illumina HiSeq 2500 (2x100 bp) or NovaSeq (2x150 bp). The authors' pipeline ran thus. MIGEC was used to demultiplex reads and collapse the reads into UMI consensus sequences, and MiXCR was used for V(D)J alignment. Vaccine-responding clonotypes were identified with edgeR using replicate PBMC samples, with FDR below 0.01 and a log2 fold change above 5 up to day 15 being required. Each bulk clonotype received a CD4 or CD8 identity based on whether the sequenced CD4 or CD8 repertoire contained that clonotype at higher abundance. The raw public reads went through TCRdb reprocessing: fastp at Q25, MiXCR clone calling, in-frame beta chains kept. A single entry per CDR3 protein holds the most common genes and DNA from its merged rows. TCRdb, rather than the study authors, made the V and J calls. The sample table lists around 590,000 distinct CDR3 sequences, about 12% of them with a count of one. About 15% of the sample goes to the ten largest clones.

According to the study, the label for this sample's treatment or condition signals: live attenuated yellow fever vaccine strain. At each blood-draw timepoint, two biological replicates of bulk PBMCs were obtained. PBMCs were isolated from peripheral blood using a standard Ficoll-Paque protocol. RNA was extracted with TriZol from bulk PBMCs, CD4 and CD8 fractions, and dextramer-positive and dextramer-negative fractions. V is cut back by 5 bases and J by 1 base, with 12 bases in the junction unmatched. The germline V gene sets CDR1 to SGHVS and CDR2 to FNYEAQ. Taken from cysteine to phenylalanine, the CDR3 has 17 residues. Just the 51-base CDR3 DNA is kept, in frame starting at base 1.

The chain is made from TRBV7-6 and TRBJ2-5; 8 central nucleotides agree with TRBD1. Here the sequenced sample was PBMCs, taken on the day of the yellow fever booster vaccination. This TCR derives from a man aged 25-45 years who received the YFV17D yellow fever vaccine. The CDR3 sequence is CASSPHLTDRAQETQYF. The DNA sequence is as follows: TGTGCCAGCAGCCCTCATCTAACGGACAGGGCCCAAGAGACCCAGTACTTC.